The text below deals with one TCR beta chain. It lacks a known antigen. Base quality data are lacking; no much larger clone is found one base away. The sample comes from a study of shared clonotypes between healthy human individuals (dated by TCRdb to about 2020). Regarding the research as a whole: The cohort comprised two women and a few men aged 18 to 49 years. Blood TCR repertoires of about five healthy adults were deeply sequenced to estimate repertoire size and the extent of clonotype sharing between individuals. For each donor, CD4 naive and CD4 memory were each run on three plates, CD8 naive on two plates, and CD8 memory on one plate. To increase sequencing depth and limit assay-specific biases, different laboratories used diverse techniques to prepare libraries and sequence TCR repertoires. Each donor's leukapheresis produced roughly between roughly 0.85 and 10 billion PBMCs.

CDR1 and CDR2 were assigned from the germline V gene (reference sequence) as SGHKS and YYEKEE. The CDR3 holds 14 amino acids from the cysteine to the phenylalanine. Kept here is only the CDR3 DNA, which spans 42 bases and is read in frame from base 1. Trimming removed 4 bases from V and 5 bases from J; the gene matches leave 5 bases unexplained. The donors were healthy, HIV-negative adults with no recently reported acute infections or vaccinations. Every donor was a Caucasian adult living in Nashville, Tennessee, USA. CD4+ T cells were enriched by magnetic negative selection, after which naive cells were positively selected on CD45RA and the negative fraction was taken as the memory subset. After blood collection by leukapheresis, PBMCs were isolated using Ficoll-Histopaque density gradient centrifugation and then cryopreserved in the vapor phase of liquid nitrogen. Purity and quantity of every magnetically sorted T cell population were checked by analytical flow cytometry. Each sorted fraction had its genomic DNA isolated and then quantified by UV absorbance on a Nanodrop 2000c.

TCR CDR3 regions were amplified from genomic DNA by multiplex PCR using the deep immunoSEQ assay. Extracted genomic DNA from each cell subset was spread evenly across all wells of several immunoSEQ 96-well plates, with each plate serving as a replicate. For sorted subsets, about 220 ng of genomic DNA, equivalent to 25,000 to 35,000 T cell genomes, went into each replicate PCR. Purified libraries were quantified with a Qubit 3.0 fluorometer, sized on a Bioanalyzer 2100, and re-quantified with the KAPA Library Quantification kit. Every immunoSEQ 96-well plate was sequenced on a separate single-read 150-cycle Illumina NextSeq 550 flow cell. For the original study's pipeline: Because the immunoSEQ output included only junctional sequences and no quality scores, the filtering could not be the same as the filtering used for full-length reads. To assign V/J genes and CDR3, sequences were annotated against IMGT germline references using PyIR, a Python wrapper for IgBLAST v1.9. Reads with weak V/J assignments (E-value above 1e-6), missing CDR3, stop codons, out-of-frame junctions, or ambiguous translated residues were removed. A V3J clonotype was defined by an identical inferred V gene, J gene, and CDR3 amino acid sequence. To compute the percentage overlap between repertoires, the number of shared unique clonotypes was divided by the size of the smaller repertoire. RTK rarefaction, the Chao1 estimator, and Recon v2.1 estimates of unobserved clonotypes were used to assess repertoire richness. For all TCRbeta clonotypes obtained by the gDNA method from several donors, generation probabilities were computed with OLGA. TCRdb limited this immuneACCESS table to in-frame rearrangements with V and J called. A share of clones is missing; checked studies link under half to unresolved V genes, and the rest is unexplained. The V and J calls and the clone size are those of that table, but D and trimming were determined from the DNA. Within this sample are about a million clones, with 76% of them counted one time only. The ten largest clones represent 1.5% of the sample.

The investigation overall reported the following: The genetic and exposure-history diversity represented was limited by the small number of donors. Even with the large sequencing depth, rarefaction of the sorted-subset datasets indicated that sequencing was incomplete. Larger estimated clonotype richness was generally found for naive subsets than for memory subsets. Sharing across a few donors was observed for about 5% of naive CD4, about 4% of naive CD8, about 2.5% of memory CD4, and around 0.42% of memory CD8 clonotypes. Higher generation probabilities were observed for clonotypes shared by all four sorted-subset donors than for non-shared clonotypes. Sampling was restricted to blood, and TCR repertoires in tissues likely differ from the TCR repertoires found in blood. Pairwise subsampling led to the expectation that sequencing depth would affect the degree of clonotype sharing among donors.

The sequence was collected from a man aged 18-30 years in good health. The sequencing input was memory CD4+ T cells sorted from blood. In the paper's terms, the cell subset or site label means: CD45RA-negative fraction. The rearranged chain carries TRBV5-5 and TRBJ1-2; TRBD1 aligns with 10 central bases. The bases read TGTGCCAGCAGCCTGGGACAGGGGCCTTATGGCTACACCTTC. Its protein reads: CASSLGQGPYGYTF.